This T cell receptor (beta chain) came from a study of T cell responses to AZD1222 COVID-19 vaccine. The assay was immunoSEQ multiplex PCR, and TCRdb's table has in-frame clones only and misses some. The sample carries about 94,000 clones, 88% recorded once. The CDR3 runs to 14 residues. The V and J ends lost 5 bases and 5 bases, in that order; junction bases with no gene match: 4. Germline-derived CDR1 and CDR2 are MNHEY and SMNVEV (reference sequence). This receptor was identified in an adult who received the AZD1222 COVID-19 vaccine. The chain employs TRBV27 and TRBJ2-5; 11 bases agree with TRBD1. The specimen was peripheral blood, collected 28 days after the second AZD1222 dose. CDR3 DNA: TGTGCCAGCAGTCAGGGGACAGGGGGTGAGACCCAGTACTTC. This encodes CASSQGTGGETQYF.